This note documents a single TCR beta chain sequence. Profiling relied on immunoSEQ multiplex PCR, and the TCRdb table lists in-frame clones only, not all of them. The sample lists about 43,000 clones, more than 75% occurring once. This sample is part of a study of PD-L1 blockade in urothelial cancer. Turning to the study itself: Patients with male sex and bladder-origin urothelial cancer accounted for about 85% of the 29 enrolled. Blood was evaluated 3 weeks (second dose) and 6 weeks after therapy began.

Specified time point: pretreatment peripheral blood. Locally advanced or metastatic urothelial carcinoma affected all patients. The TCR sequence derives from a man aged 60 to 69 with urothelial cancer. The source material was PBMCs, sampled around atezolizumab (anti-PD-L1) treatment.

CDR3 bases: TGTGCCAGCAGCCTGACAGGGAATAATGAAAAACTGTTTTTT. The encoded protein is CASSLTGNNEKLFF. The chain joins TRBV11-2 to TRBJ1-4, with TRBD1 matching 7 bases. Germline V gene sequence: CDR1 SGHAT, CDR2 FQNNGV. V dropped 5 bases and J dropped 4; count of bases not matched to a gene: 4. The CDR3 has 14 amino acids.